This TCR beta chain was documented in a study of T cell repertoires in cytomegalovirus infection. TCRdb re-called the reads through MiXCR, storing one row per CDR3 protein. The table shows about 440,000 distinct CDR3 sequences, with roughly a third occurring only once. The CDR3 length is 15 residues. Trimming stripped 3 bases from V and 6 bases from J, with 15 bases between. The germline V gene has CDR1 LNHDA and CDR2 SQIVND (reference sequence). Findings of the study overall: HLA-C-restricted CMV-specific TCR beta clonotypes were dominant in the ex vivo response.

This clonotype was observed a few times. Its specificity is not known. The source of this sequence is a human donor in good health (CMV status not recorded). Some clones in this sample may be carry-over from other donors' samples. The sequenced material came from PBMCs. The gene calls are TRBV19 and TRBJ2-1; D is unresolved. CDR3 residues: CASSIPPGIGNEQFF. CDR3 DNA: TGTGCCAGTAGTATTCCTCCAGGTATTGGCAATGAGCAGTTCTTC. The full variable domain, in which reference TRBV19 and TRBJ2-1 provide the parts outside the CDR3, is DGGITQSPKYLFRKEGQNVTLSCEQNLNHDAMYWYRQDPGQGLRLIYYSQIVNDFQKGDIAEGYSVSREKKESFPLTVTSAQKNPTAFYLCASSIPPGIGNEQFFGPGTRLTVL.